Listed here are 5 T cell receptor beta chains from one sample, sequenced in a study of low-dose radiotherapy and immunotherapy resistance in tumors. Time point specified: before trial treatment. Primers targeting TRAV and TRBV primed first-strand cDNA, covering alpha and beta chains. For amplifying TCRs, the PCR ran for about 20 cycles with Phusion, which was used together with a constant-region primer and the adapter on the V primers. TCRdb analysed the reads with MiXCR anew, one entry per CDR3 protein. This sample has around 65,000 distinct CDR3 sequences; approximately 26% occur once, and the top ten carry 5.5% to 8%. The sample was PBMCs, taken before treatment. The receptors come from a male donor with rectosigmoid adenocarcinoma.

This clonotype came up a few times. The chain employs TRBV28 and TRBJ2-1; 7 positions match TRBD2. CDR3 size: 11 residues. J was trimmed by 7 bases and V by 8 bases; bases with no gene match: 2. CDR1 and CDR2 (germline): MDHEN, SYDVKM. The CDR3 loop reads CASGGGNEQFF. For the CDR3, the DNA is TGTGCCAGCGGCGGGGGAAATGAGCAGTTCTTC. Full variable domain (rest looked up from reference TRBV28 and TRBJ2-1): DVKVTQSSRYLVKRTGEKVFLECVQDMDHENMFWYRQDPGLGLRLIYFSYDVKMKEKGDIPEGYSVSREKKERFSLILESASTNQTSMYLCASGGGNEQFFGPGTRLTVL.

This clonotype was observed many times. The chain has TRBV12-3 or TRBV12-4 and TRBJ2-7; tentatively, D is TRBD2 (5 bases). The length of the CDR3 is 12 residues. Trimming pared 6 bases from V and 3 bases from J, leaving 9 bases between. CDR3 nucleotide sequence: TGTGCCAGCAGAGGGAGCATCTACGAGCAGTACTTC. Protein product: CASRGSIYEQYF.

There are many counts of this clonotype. The chain carries TRBV12-3 or TRBV12-4 and TRBJ2-3; D is unclear. The V gene lost 3 bases and the J gene lost 0 bases, with 7 bases spanning the gap. The CDR3 contains 14 residues. The CDR3 DNA sequence: TGTGCCAGCAGTTTTTACGGTAGCACAGATACGCAGTATTTT. Its protein is CASSFYGSTDTQYF.

The table lists this clonotype with many counts. The chain is built from TRBV6-2 or TRBV6-3 and TRBJ2-6; 8 bases are shared with TRBD1. V shed 7 bases, J shed 2 bases, and the junction held 16 bases outside the gene matches. The V gene's germline CDR1 is MNHEY and CDR2 SVGEGT. The CDR3 is 19 amino acids. In DNA form, the CDR3 reads TGTGCCAGCAAAAACCGGACAGGGATAAGAGTACCTGGGGCCAACGTCCTGACTTTC. It codes for CASKNRTGIRVPGANVLTF.

Comment on this clonotype: With only one base between it and a far larger clone, this is likely a read error. V usage is TRBV19 and J usage is TRBJ2-5, with TRBD2 identical over 13 bases. The germline gives CDR1 LNHDA, CDR2 SQIVND (reference sequence). This CDR3 has 13 amino acids. Germline trimming cut 4 bases from V and 11 bases from J; bases unmatched to any gene: 4. The CDR3: CASSTTSGGEQYF. For the CDR3, the DNA is TGTGCCAGTAGTACTACTAGCGGGGGGGAGCAGTACTTC.